The clone carrying this T cell receptor beta chain was recorded at least ten times. As yet, its antigen is unknown. For TCR beta, libraries came from iRepertoire HTBI primers and Arm-PCR of CDR3 regions. TCRdb called the multiplex PCR reads again in MiXCR, with one record for every CDR3 protein. Among roughly 470,000 distinct CDR3 sequences listed, about a fifth were seen once. Time point described: persistent/refractory GD, antithyroid drugs over 5 years with positive TRAb. PBMC-derived RNA was used for the TCR library. These data originate in a study of regulatory T cells in long-lasting Graves disease. Study-wide results and limits: Study of thyroid tissue was not done, with only peripheral blood studied.

Specimen: peripheral blood mononuclear cells (PBMCs), collected when the disease was refractory, from a patient treated with antithyroid drugs. The clonotype originates from a female donor with Graves disease.

As DNA, the CDR3 is TGTGCCAGCAGGGTAAGGGAGGCGGACAATCAGCCCCAGCATTTT. Amino acid sequence: CASRVREADNQPQHF. The chain has TRBV2 and TRBJ1-5; D not certain. Germline-derived CDR1 and CDR2 are SNHLY and FYNNEI. Trimming removed 6 bases at V and 3 bases at J, with 15 bases between. The CDR3 extends over 15 amino acids.